This is a list of T cell receptor beta chains from one sample in a study of blood T cell repertoires in COVID-19. Produced via immunoSEQ multiplex PCR; TCRdb's table is partial and in-frame only. Of about 200,000 clones in the sample, 92% are singletons; the top ten hold more than 0.7%. Sequencing was performed on peripheral blood. Every receptor here comes from a man aged 60 to 75 with COVID-19, enrolled during active disease. CDR3s include the opening cysteine and the closing phenylalanine or tryptophan. Fields, in order: J gene, clone size, V gene, D gene, CDR3 DNA, CDR3 protein. D genes are given only for firm matches. Size is stated for part of the rows, as once, few or many counts, or as a class when the clone is expanded.

j_call: TRBJ2-7; clone_size: .; v_call: TRBV6-2/TRBV6-3; d_call: TRBD2; cdr3_nt: TGTGCCAGCAGTTACTCGACTAGCGGGCACTATTCCTACGAGCAGTACTTC; cdr3_aa: CASSYSTSGHYSYEQYF
j_call: TRBJ1-4; clone_size: .; v_call: TRBV3-1/TRBV3-2; d_call: .; cdr3_nt: TGTGCCAGCAGCCAATTCGGCGGTGAAAAACTGTTTTTT; cdr3_aa: CASSQFGGEKLFF
j_call: TRBJ2-2; clone_size: .; v_call: TRBV11-3; d_call: TRBD2; cdr3_nt: TGTGCCAGCAGCCCGGGCGGTCTAGCGGGAGCTTCCGGGGAGCTGTTTTTT; cdr3_aa: CASSPGGLAGASGELFF
j_call: TRBJ1-1; clone_size: .; v_call: TRBV19; d_call: .; cdr3_nt: TGTGCCAGTAGGGGGAGGGCTGAAGCTTTCTTT; cdr3_aa: CASRGRAEAFF
j_call: TRBJ2-3; clone_size: .; v_call: TRBV2; d_call: .; cdr3_nt: TGTGCCAGCAGGGAGGGCGCCAGCCACACAGATACGCAGTATTTT; cdr3_aa: CASREGASHTDTQYF
j_call: TRBJ2-2; clone_size: .; v_call: TRBV3-1/TRBV3-2; d_call: .; cdr3_nt: TGTGCCAGCAGCCAAGGAGGGACCGGGGAGCTGTTTTTT; cdr3_aa: CASSQGGTGELFF
j_call: TRBJ2-7; clone_size: .; v_call: TRBV6-6; d_call: TRBD1; cdr3_nt: TGTGCCAGCAGGGGACAGGGGTCCTACGAGCAGTACTTC; cdr3_aa: CASRGQGSYEQYF
j_call: TRBJ2-1; clone_size: .; v_call: TRBV19; d_call: .; cdr3_nt: TGTGCCAGTAGTATACGGGTGGTATCTCCCGCCAGAAGTTACAATGAGCAGTTCTTC; cdr3_aa: CASSIRVVSPARSYNEQFF
j_call: TRBJ2-5; clone_size: few; v_call: TRBV30; d_call: TRBD1; cdr3_nt: TGTGCCTGGTCGGCAGGGGGCAAAGCAGAGACCCAGTACTTC; cdr3_aa: CAWSAGGKAETQYF
j_call: TRBJ1-2; clone_size: .; v_call: TRBV28; d_call: TRBD1; cdr3_nt: TGTGCCAGCAGTTCAGGGGGTGCCCCACTAGGCTATGGCTACACCTTC; cdr3_aa: CASSSGGAPLGYGYTF
j_call: TRBJ1-1; clone_size: .; v_call: TRBV19; d_call: TRBD1; cdr3_nt: TGTGCCAGTAGTATGGGACAGGGATCCACTGAAGCTTTCTTT; cdr3_aa: CASSMGQGSTEAFF
j_call: TRBJ1-6; clone_size: .; v_call: TRBV18; d_call: .; cdr3_nt: TGTGCCAGCTCACCACTGGACAACATCTCCACTTCACCCCTCCACTTT; cdr3_aa: CASSPLDNISTSPLHF
j_call: TRBJ2-5; clone_size: .; v_call: TRBV21-1; d_call: .; cdr3_nt: TGTGCCAGCAGCACCACCGGGACAGCAGCTAGGACCCAGTACTTC; cdr3_aa: CASSTTGTAARTQYF
j_call: TRBJ2-7; clone_size: .; v_call: TRBV7-2; d_call: .; cdr3_nt: TGTGCCAGCAGCCTCCCGACGACAGGTACCTACGAGCAGTACTTC; cdr3_aa: CASSLPTTGTYEQYF
j_call: TRBJ2-2; clone_size: .; v_call: TRBV9; d_call: TRBD2; cdr3_nt: TGTGCCAGCAGCCTAGGGACTAGCGGGAGGGCGAGGACCGGGGAGCTGTTTTTT; cdr3_aa: CASSLGTSGRARTGELFF
j_call: TRBJ2-3; clone_size: .; v_call: TRBV11-2; d_call: .; cdr3_nt: TGTGCCAGCAGCCCGAGCACAGATACGCAGTATTTT; cdr3_aa: CASSPSTDTQYF
j_call: TRBJ2-5; clone_size: .; v_call: TRBV6-6; d_call: .; cdr3_nt: TGTGCCAGCAGTCCGGACTTCCAAGAGACCCAGTACTTC; cdr3_aa: CASSPDFQETQYF